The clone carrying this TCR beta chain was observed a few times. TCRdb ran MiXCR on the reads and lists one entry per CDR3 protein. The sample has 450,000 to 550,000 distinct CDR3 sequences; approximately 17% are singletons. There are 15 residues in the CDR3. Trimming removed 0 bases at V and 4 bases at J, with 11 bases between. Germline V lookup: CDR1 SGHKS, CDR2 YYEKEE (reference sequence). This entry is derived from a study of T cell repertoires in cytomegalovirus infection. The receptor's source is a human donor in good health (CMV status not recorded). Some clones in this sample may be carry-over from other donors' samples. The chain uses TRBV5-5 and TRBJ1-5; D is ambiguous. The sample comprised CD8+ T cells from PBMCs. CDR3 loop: CASSLESGENQPQHF. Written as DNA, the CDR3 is TGTGCCAGCAGCTTGGAATCCGGGGAGAATCAGCCCCAGCATTTT. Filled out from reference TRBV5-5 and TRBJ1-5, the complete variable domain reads DAGVTQSPTHLIKTRGQQVTLRCSPISGHKSVSWYQQVLGQGPQFIFQYYEKEERGRGNFPDRFSARQFPNYSSELNVNALLLGDSALYLCASSLESGENQPQHFGDGTRLSIL.